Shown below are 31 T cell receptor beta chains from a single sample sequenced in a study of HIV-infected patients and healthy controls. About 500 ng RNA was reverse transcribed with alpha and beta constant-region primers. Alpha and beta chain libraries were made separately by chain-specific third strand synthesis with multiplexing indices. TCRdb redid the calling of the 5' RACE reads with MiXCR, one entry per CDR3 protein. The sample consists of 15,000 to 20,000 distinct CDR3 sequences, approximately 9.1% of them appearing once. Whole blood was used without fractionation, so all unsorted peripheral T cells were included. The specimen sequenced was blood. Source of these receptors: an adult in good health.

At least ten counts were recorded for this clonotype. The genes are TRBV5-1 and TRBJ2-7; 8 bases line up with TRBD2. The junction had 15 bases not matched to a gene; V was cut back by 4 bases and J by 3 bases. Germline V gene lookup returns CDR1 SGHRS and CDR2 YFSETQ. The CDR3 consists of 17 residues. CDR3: CASSAAPSGLAFYEQYF. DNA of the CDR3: TGCGCCAGCAGCGCCGCACCATCCGGACTAGCTTTCTACGAGCAGTACTTC.

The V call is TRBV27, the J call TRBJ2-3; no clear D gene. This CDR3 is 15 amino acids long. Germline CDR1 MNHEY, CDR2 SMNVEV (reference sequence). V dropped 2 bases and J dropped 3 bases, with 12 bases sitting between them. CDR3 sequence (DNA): TGTGCCAGCAGTTTAGGATCGGGTCGGACAGATACGCAGTATTTT. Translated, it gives CASSLGSGRTDTQYF.

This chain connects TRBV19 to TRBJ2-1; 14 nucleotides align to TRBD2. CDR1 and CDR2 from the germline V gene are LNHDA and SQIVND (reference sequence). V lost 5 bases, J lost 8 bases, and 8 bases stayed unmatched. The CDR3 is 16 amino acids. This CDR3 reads CASSSRTSGRWDEQFF. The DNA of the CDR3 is TGTGCCAGTAGTTCCCGGACTAGCGGGAGGTGGGATGAGCAGTTCTTC.

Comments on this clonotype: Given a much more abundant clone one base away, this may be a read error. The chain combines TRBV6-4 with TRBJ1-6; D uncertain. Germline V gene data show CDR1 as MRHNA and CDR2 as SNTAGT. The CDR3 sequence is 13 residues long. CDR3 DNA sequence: TGTGCCAACAGTGAGAACAGCTACTCACCCCTCCACTTT. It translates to CANSENSYSPLHF.

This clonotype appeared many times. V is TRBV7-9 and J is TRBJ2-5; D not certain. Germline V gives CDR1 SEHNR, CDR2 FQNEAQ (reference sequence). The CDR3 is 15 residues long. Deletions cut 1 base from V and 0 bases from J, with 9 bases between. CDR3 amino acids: CASSLVPAHQETQYF. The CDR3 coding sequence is TGTGCCAGCAGCTTAGTGCCAGCACACCAAGAGACCCAGTACTTC.

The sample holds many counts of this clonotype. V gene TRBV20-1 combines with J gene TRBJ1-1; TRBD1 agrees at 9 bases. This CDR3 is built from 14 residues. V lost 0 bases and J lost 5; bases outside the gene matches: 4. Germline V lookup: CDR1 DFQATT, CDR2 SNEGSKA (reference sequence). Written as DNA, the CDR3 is TGCAGTGCTAGAGACGGGACAGGGTTTACTGAAGCTTTCTTT. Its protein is CSARDGTGFTEAFF.

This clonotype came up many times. CDR3 in DNA: TGTGCCAGCAGACCGACAGGGGTATACGAGCAGTACTTC. Amino acid sequence: CASRPTGVYEQYF. V and J are TRBV12-3 or TRBV12-4 and TRBJ2-7, with 8 nucleotides matching TRBD1. This CDR3 has 13 residues. V trimming: 6 bases; J trimming: 4 bases; junction bases outside the gene matches: 5.

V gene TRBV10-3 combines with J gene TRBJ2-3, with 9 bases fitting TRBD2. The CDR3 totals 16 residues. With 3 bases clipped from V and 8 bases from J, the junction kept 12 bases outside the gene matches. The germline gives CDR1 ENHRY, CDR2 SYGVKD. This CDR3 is CAISEAAGTSLSTQYF. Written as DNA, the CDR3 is TGTGCCATCAGTGAAGCCGCCGGGACTAGCTTGAGTACGCAGTATTTT.

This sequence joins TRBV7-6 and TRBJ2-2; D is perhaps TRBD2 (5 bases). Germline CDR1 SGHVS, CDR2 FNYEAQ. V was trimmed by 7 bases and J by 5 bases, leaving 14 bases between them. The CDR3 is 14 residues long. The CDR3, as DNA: TGTGCCAGCATGGCGGCTAGCCTGACCGGGGAGCTGTTTTTT. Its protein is CASMAASLTGELFF.

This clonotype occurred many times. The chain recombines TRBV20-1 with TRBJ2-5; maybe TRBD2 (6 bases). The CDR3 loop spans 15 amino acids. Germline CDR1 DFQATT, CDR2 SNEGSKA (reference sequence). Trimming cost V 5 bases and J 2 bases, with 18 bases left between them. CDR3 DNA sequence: TGCAGTGCTCGGCCGTTTAGTCGGGGGCAAGAGACCCAGTACTTC. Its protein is CSARPFSRGQETQYF.

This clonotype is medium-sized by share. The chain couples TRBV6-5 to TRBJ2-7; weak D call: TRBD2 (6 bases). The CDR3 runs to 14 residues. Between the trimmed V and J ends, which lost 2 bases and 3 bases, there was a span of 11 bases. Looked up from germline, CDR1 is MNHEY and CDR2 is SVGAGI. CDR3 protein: CASSYGGQSYEQYF. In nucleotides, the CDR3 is TGTGCCAGCAGTTACGGAGGGCAGAGCTACGAGCAGTACTTC.

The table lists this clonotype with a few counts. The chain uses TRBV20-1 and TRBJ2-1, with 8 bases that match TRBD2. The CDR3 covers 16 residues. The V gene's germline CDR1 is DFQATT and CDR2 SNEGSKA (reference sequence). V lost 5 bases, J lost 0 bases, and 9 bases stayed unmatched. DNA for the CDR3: TGCAGTGCTCCCTCTCCTAGCGGGTACTCCTACAATGAGCAGTTCTTC. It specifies CSAPSPSGYSYNEQFF.

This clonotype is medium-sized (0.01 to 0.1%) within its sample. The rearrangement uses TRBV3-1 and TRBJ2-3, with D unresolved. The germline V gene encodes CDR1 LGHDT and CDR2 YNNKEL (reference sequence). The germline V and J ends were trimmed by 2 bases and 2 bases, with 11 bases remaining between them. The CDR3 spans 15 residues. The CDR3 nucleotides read TGTGCCAGCAGCCAAAGCCCGGACCCCACAGATACGCAGTATTTT. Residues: CASSQSPDPTDTQYF.

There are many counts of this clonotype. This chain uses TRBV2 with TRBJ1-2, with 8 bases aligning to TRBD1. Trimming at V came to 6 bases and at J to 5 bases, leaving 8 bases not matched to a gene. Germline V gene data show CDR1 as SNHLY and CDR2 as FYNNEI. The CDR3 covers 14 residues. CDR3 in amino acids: CASRPTQGVYGYTF. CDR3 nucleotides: TGTGCCAGCAGACCCACACAGGGGGTTTATGGCTACACCTTC. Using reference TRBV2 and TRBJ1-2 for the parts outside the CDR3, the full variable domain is EPEVTQTPSHQVTQMGQEVILRCVPISNHLYFYWYRQILGQKVEFLVSFYNNEISEKSEIFDDQFSVERPDGSNFTLKIRSTKLEDSAMYFCASRPTQGVYGYTFGSGTRLTVV.

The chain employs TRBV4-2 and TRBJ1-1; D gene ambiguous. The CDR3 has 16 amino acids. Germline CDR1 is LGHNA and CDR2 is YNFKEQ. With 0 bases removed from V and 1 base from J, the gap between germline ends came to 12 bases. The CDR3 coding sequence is TGTGCCAGCAGCCAAGAAAGCCCGCAATCGAACACTGAAGCTTTCTTT. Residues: CASSQESPQSNTEAFF.

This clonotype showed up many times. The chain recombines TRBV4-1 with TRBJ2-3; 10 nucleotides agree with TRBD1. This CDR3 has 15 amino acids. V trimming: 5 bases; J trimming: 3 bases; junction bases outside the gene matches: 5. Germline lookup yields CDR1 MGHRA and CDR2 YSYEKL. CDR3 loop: CASSSTGGLTDTQYF. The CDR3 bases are TGCGCCAGCAGCTCGACAGGGGGCTTGACAGATACGCAGTATTTT.

CDR3 sequence reads: CSARMTSGRSDEQFF. The CDR3 DNA sequence: TGCAGTGCCCGCATGACTAGCGGGAGGAGTGATGAGCAGTTCTTC. The rearrangement uses TRBV20-1 and TRBJ2-1; 13 bases are a match to TRBD2. Trimming took 6 bases from V and 8 from J; bases not matched to a gene: 10. The CDR3 sequence is 15 residues long. Germline V gene lookup returns CDR1 DFQATT and CDR2 SNEGSKA (reference sequence).

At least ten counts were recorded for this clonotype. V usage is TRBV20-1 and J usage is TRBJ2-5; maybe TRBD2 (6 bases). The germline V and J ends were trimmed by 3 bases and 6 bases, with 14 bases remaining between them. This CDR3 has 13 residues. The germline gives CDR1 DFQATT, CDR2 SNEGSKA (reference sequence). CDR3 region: CSARGTVDKTQYF. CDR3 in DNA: TGCAGTGCTAGGGGGACTGTTGACAAGACCCAGTACTTC.

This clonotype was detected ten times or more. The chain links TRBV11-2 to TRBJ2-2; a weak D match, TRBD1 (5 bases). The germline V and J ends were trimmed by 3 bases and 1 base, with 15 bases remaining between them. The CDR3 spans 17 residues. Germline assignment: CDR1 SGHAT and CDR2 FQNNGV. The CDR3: CASSLGHGRVNTGELFF. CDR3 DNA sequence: TGTGCCAGCAGCTTGGGGCACGGCAGGGTGAACACCGGGGAGCTGTTTTTT.

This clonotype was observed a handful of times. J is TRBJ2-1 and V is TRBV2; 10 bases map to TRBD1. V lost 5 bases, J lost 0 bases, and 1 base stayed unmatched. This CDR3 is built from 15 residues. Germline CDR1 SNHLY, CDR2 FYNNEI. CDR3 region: CASSRTGGSYNEQFF. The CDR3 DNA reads TGTGCCAGCAGTCGGACAGGGGGCTCCTACAATGAGCAGTTCTTC. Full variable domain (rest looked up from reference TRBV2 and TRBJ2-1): EPEVTQTPSHQVTQMGQEVILRCVPISNHLYFYWYRQILGQKVEFLVSFYNNEISEKSEIFDDQFSVERPDGSNFTLKIRSTKLEDSAMYFCASSRTGGSYNEQFFGPGTRLTVL.

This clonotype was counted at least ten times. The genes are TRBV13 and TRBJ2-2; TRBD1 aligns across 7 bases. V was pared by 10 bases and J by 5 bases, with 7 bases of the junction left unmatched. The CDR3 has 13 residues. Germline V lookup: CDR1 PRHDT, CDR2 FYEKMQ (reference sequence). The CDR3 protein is CATTGVRTGELFF. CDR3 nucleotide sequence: TGTGCCACCACAGGGGTTCGGACCGGGGAGCTGTTTTTT.

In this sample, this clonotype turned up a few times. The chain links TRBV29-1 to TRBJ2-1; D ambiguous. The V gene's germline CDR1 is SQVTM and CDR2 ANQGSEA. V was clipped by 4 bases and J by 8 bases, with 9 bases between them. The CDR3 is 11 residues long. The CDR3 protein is CSVVRLDEQFF. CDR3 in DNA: TGCAGCGTTGTCAGGCTCGATGAGCAGTTCTTC.

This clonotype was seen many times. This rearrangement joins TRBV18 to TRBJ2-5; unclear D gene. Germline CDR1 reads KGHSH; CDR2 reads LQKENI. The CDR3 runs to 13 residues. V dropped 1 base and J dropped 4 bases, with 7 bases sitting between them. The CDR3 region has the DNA TGTGCCAGCTCACCACGGTCAGGAGAGACCCAGTACTTC. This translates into CASSPRSGETQYF.

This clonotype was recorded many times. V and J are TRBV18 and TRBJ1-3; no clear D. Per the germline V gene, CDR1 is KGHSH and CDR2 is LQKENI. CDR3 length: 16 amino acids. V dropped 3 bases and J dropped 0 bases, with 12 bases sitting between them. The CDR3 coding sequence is TGTGCCAGCTCACCGGTTAAGGGTTCCTCTGGAAACACCATATATTTT. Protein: CASSPVKGSSGNTIYF.

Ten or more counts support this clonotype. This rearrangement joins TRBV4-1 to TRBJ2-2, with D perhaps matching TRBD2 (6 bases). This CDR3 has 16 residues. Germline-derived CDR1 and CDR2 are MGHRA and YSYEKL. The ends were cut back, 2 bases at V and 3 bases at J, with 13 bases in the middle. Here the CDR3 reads CASSQRDFYHTGELFF. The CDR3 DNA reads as TGCGCCAGCAGCCAACGGGACTTCTATCACACCGGGGAGCTGTTTTTT.

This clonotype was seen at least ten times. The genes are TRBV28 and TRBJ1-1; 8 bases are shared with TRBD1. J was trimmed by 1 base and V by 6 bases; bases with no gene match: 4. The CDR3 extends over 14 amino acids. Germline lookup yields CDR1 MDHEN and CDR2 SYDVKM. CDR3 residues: CASSSGTGNTEAFF. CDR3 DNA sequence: TGTGCCAGCAGCTCCGGGACAGGGAACACTGAAGCTTTCTTT.

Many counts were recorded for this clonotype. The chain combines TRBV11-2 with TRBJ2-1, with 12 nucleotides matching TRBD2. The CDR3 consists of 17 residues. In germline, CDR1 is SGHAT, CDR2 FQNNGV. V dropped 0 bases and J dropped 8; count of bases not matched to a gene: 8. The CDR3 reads CASSLDWLAGGIDEQFF. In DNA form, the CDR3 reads TGTGCCAGCAGCTTAGATTGGCTAGCGGGAGGGATCGATGAGCAGTTCTTC.

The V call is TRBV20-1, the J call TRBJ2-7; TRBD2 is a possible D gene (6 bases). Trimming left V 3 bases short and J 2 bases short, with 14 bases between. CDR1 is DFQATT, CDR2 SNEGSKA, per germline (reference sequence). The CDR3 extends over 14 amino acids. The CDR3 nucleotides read TGCAGTGCTAGGGACCAGCGGGCAGCCTACGAGCAGTACTTC. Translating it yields CSARDQRAAYEQYF.

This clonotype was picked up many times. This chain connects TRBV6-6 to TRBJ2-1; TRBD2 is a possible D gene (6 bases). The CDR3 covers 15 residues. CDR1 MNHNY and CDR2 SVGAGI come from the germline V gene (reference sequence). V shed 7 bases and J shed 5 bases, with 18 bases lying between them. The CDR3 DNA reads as TGTGCCAGCACCTACGCGGGACCAAGCAACAATGAGCAGTTCTTC. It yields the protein CASTYAGPSNNEQFF.

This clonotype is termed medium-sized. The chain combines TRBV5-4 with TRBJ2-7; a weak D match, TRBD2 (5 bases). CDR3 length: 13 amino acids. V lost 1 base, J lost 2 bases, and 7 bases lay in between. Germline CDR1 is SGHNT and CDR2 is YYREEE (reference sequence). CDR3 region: CASSLTGTYEQYF. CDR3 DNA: TGTGCCAGCAGCTTGACGGGGACCTACGAGCAGTACTTC.

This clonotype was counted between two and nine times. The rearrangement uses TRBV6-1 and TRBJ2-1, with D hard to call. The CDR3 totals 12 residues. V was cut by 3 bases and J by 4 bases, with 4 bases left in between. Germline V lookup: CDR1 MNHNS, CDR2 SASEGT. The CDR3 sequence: CASSDGYNEQFF. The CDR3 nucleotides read TGTGCCAGCAGTGATGGGTACAATGAGCAGTTCTTC.